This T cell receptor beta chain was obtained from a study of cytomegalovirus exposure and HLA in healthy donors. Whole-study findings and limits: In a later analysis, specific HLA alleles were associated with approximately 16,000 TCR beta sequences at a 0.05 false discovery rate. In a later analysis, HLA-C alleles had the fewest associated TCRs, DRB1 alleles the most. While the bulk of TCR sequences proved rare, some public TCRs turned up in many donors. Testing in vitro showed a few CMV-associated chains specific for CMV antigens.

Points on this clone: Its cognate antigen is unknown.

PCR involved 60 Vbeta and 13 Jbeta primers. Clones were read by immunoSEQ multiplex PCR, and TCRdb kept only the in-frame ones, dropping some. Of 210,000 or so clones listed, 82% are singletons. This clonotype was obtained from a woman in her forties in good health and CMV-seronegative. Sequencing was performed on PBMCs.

The CDR3 is CASSLVQGGKPQHF. The CDR3 bases are TGCGCCAGCAGCTTGGTTCAGGGGGGTAAGCCCCAGCATTTT. The J gene is TRBJ1-5, the V gene TRBV5-1; 7 nucleotides agree with TRBD1. The CDR3 has 14 amino acids. Trimming took 0 bases from V and 8 from J; bases not matched to a gene: 5. The germline CDR1 and CDR2 sequences are SGHRS and YFSETQ.